The 31 T cell receptor beta chains below were found in one sample sequenced in a study of response to subunit inactivated influenza vaccine. TCRdb ran MiXCR on the RT-PCR reads and lists one entry per CDR3 protein. This repertoire shows 600,000 to 850,000 distinct CDR3 sequences, about 14% found once; its top ten account for 7.5% to 8%. The sequenced sample was PBMCs from blood, obtained less than 15 days before vaccination. These receptors all stem from a man aged 50 or older who received an inactivated influenza vaccine.

This clonotype was observed a single time. This chain links TRBV6-1 with TRBJ2-3; D not certain. The CDR3 has 15 amino acids. Germline CDR1 is MNHNS and CDR2 is SASEGT. Between the trimmed V and J ends, which lost 5 bases and 2 bases, there was a span of 14 bases. The CDR3 DNA reads TGTGCCAGCAGTATCGGCGCAGCTACCACAGATACGCAGTATTTT. It encodes CASSIGAATTDTQYF.

The V call is TRBV18, the J call TRBJ2-2; TRBD1 agrees at 7 bases. Germline CDR1 KGHSH, CDR2 LQKENI. Trimming cost V 4 bases and J 3 bases; bases outside gene matches: 5. CDR3 size: 15 residues. The CDR3 protein is CASSQTGTDTGELFF. For the CDR3, the DNA is TGTGCCAGCTCACAAACCGGGACAGACACCGGGGAGCTGTTTTTT.

This chain links TRBV30 with TRBJ2-5; 7 bases fit TRBD2. V was clipped by 6 bases and J by 3 bases; unmatched bases: 16. The CDR3 is made up of 16 amino acids. CDR1 GTSNPN and CDR2 SVGIG come from the germline V gene (reference sequence). CDR3: CACSPRDYPLKETQYF. CDR3 DNA: TGTGCCTGTTCTCCCAGGGACTACCCACTAAAAGAGACCCAGTACTTC.

This clonotype was counted a few times. The chain couples TRBV5-1 to TRBJ2-3; no clear D gene. This CDR3 comprises 14 residues. The V gene lost 5 bases and the J gene lost 0 bases, with 10 bases spanning the gap. Germline-derived CDR1 and CDR2 are SGHRS and YFSETQ. The CDR3 nucleotides read TGCGCCAGCAGAGTGGGGATAAGCACAGATACGCAGTATTTT. Amino acid sequence: CASRVGISTDTQYF.

In its sample, this clonotype was seen a few times. The chain couples TRBV14 to TRBJ2-7, with 10 bases aligning to TRBD1. The CDR3 sequence is 21 residues long. CDR1 and CDR2 (germline): SGHDN, FVKESK. The V segment lost 0 bases and the J segment 13 bases; nucleotides outside the gene matches: 30. CDR3 DNA sequence: TGTGCCAGCAGCCAAGACGGTCGTATGATACCGGGACAGGGGCGACTTGGGGCTAAATACTTC. Amino acid sequence: CASSQDGRMIPGQGRLGAKYF.

CDR3 nucleotide sequence: TGTGCCAGCAGCATGACAGGGACCACCGGGGAGCTGTTTTTT. The encoded protein is CASSMTGTTGELFF. V is TRBV7-9 and J is TRBJ2-2; 7 nucleotides align to TRBD1. V was clipped by 5 bases and J by 4 bases; unmatched bases: 4. The CDR3 has 14 residues. In germline, CDR1 is SEHNR, CDR2 FQNEAQ (reference sequence).

The genes are TRBV28 and TRBJ2-7; 8 bases map to TRBD1. This CDR3 contains 15 residues. Germline CDR1 reads MDHEN; CDR2 reads SYDVKM. With 3 bases clipped from V and 1 base from J, the junction kept 5 bases outside the gene matches. The CDR3: CASSFDQGASYEQYF. CDR3 DNA: TGTGCCAGCAGTTTTGATCAGGGGGCGTCCTACGAGCAGTACTTC.

This clonotype was counted between two and nine times. V gene TRBV4-3 combines with J gene TRBJ1-6; D is perhaps TRBD1 (5 bases). Trimming removed 0 bases from V and 10 bases from J, with 13 bases in between. CDR1 is LGHNA, CDR2 YSLEER, per germline. CDR3 length equals 15 residues. As DNA, the CDR3 is TGCGCCAGCAGCCAAGAGGGGACCGCGGTCTCACCCCTCCACTTT. Residues: CASSQEGTAVSPLHF.

This sequence joins TRBV3-1 and TRBJ2-7, with 9 bases matching TRBD1. Germline V gene lookup returns CDR1 LGHDT and CDR2 YNNKEL (reference sequence). CDR3 length equals 17 residues. J was trimmed by 3 bases and V by 4 bases; bases with no gene match: 13. In nucleotides, the CDR3 is TGTGCCAGCAGCCCAACGGCGACAACAGGGGGCAACTACGAGCAGTACTTC. Its translation: CASSPTATTGGNYEQYF.

This clonotype was counted only a few times. The J gene is TRBJ2-7, the V gene TRBV20-1; D is possibly TRBD1 (6 bases). The V gene lost 0 bases and the J gene lost 0 bases, with 9 bases spanning the gap. CDR1 and CDR2 (germline): DFQATT, SNEGSKA (reference sequence). The CDR3 runs 14 residues. The CDR3 spells CSARDWDNSYEQYF. DNA for the CDR3: TGCAGTGCTAGAGACTGGGACAACTCCTACGAGCAGTACTTC.

This clonotype has only a few counts. The chain has TRBV28 and TRBJ2-2; possibly TRBD2 for D (5 bases). The ends were cut back, 8 bases at V and 5 bases at J, with 12 bases in the middle. The CDR3 has 13 residues. Germline-derived CDR1 and CDR2 are MDHEN and SYDVKM. The CDR3 sequence: CASPSPRTGELFF. The CDR3 DNA follows: TGTGCCAGCCCTAGCCCTAGGACCGGGGAGCTGTTTTTT.

This clonotype was picked up many times. The CDR3, as DNA: TGTGCCAGCCGCCCGTACTCCGGGGAGCTGTTTTTT. Protein sequence: CASRPYSGELFF. The rearrangement uses TRBV6-2 or TRBV6-3 and TRBJ2-2; D not certain. Trimming shortened V by 8 bases and J by 6 bases, and 10 bases separated the two germline ends. The CDR3 consists of 12 residues. The V gene's germline CDR1 is MNHEY and CDR2 SVGEGT.

This clonotype was counted a few times. The chain links TRBV6-1 to TRBJ2-3; 7 positions match TRBD1. Germline CDR1 and CDR2: MNHNS and SASEGT. CDR3 length: 15 amino acids. Unmatched junction bases numbered 5, after V lost 5 bases and J lost 0 bases. In nucleotides, the CDR3 is TGTGCCAGCAGTCGGACAGGAGTTAGCACAGATACGCAGTATTTT. Its translation is CASSRTGVSTDTQYF.

This chain connects TRBV6-2 or TRBV6-3 to TRBJ2-5; D gene ambiguous. Germline V gene sequence: CDR1 MNHEY, CDR2 SVGEGT. The V gene lost 6 bases and the J gene lost 9 bases, with 8 bases spanning the gap. The CDR3 runs 10 residues. The CDR3 reads CASSDVSQYF. CDR3 DNA sequence: TGTGCCAGCAGCGATGTGTCCCAGTACTTC.

This sequence joins TRBV7-2 and TRBJ2-3; a possible D gene is TRBD1 (5 bases). Trimming stripped 5 bases from V and 1 base from J, with 13 bases between. The germline V gene encodes CDR1 SGHTA and CDR2 FQGNSA. The length of the CDR3 is 15 residues. CDR3 sequence: CASSPLGPGTDTQYF. The CDR3 DNA follows: TGTGCCAGCAGCCCCTTGGGGCCTGGCACAGATACGCAGTATTTT.

The chain joins TRBV15 to TRBJ2-7; D uncertain. Germline CDR1 reads LNHNV; CDR2 reads YYDKDF (reference sequence). V lost 5 bases to trimming and J lost 0 bases, with 11 bases between them. CDR3 length: 14 amino acids. Here the CDR3 DNA reads TGTGCCACCAGCCTCTTAAAGAGCTCCTACGAGCAGTACTTC. Translated, it gives CATSLLKSSYEQYF.

This chain joins TRBV4-3 and TRBJ1-1, with D possibly matching TRBD1 (6 bases). The CDR3 runs to 14 residues. V was cut by 0 bases and J by 3 bases, with 8 bases left in between. Looked up from germline, CDR1 is LGHNA and CDR2 is YSLEER. In DNA form, the CDR3 reads TGCGCCAGCAGCCAAGATCCAGGGGACACTGAAGCTTTCTTT. It yields the protein CASSQDPGDTEAFF.

In this sample, this clonotype turned up a few times. V usage is TRBV20-1 and J usage is TRBJ2-5; 10 bases fit TRBD2. Trimming at V came to 4 bases and at J to 5 bases, leaving 7 bases not matched to a gene. This CDR3 has 14 amino acids. CDR1 is DFQATT, CDR2 SNEGSKA, per germline (reference sequence). CDR3 DNA sequence: TGCAGTGCTATTCGGACTAGCGGAGGGGAGACCCAGTACTTC. Protein sequence: CSAIRTSGGETQYF.

This clonotype was counted only a few times. V gene TRBV7-2 combines with J gene TRBJ2-2, with 7 positions matching TRBD1. After removal of 3 bases from V and 4 bases from J, the junction contained 5 bases not matched to a gene. Germline V lookup: CDR1 SGHTA, CDR2 FQGNSA. The CDR3 totals 15 residues. CDR3 residues: CASSLVGQITGELFF. CDR3 sequence (DNA): TGTGCCAGCAGCTTGGTGGGACAGATCACCGGGGAGCTGTTTTTT.

This clonotype was found many times. The rearrangement uses TRBV29-1 and TRBJ1-2, with unresolved D. The V gene's germline CDR1 is SQVTM and CDR2 ANQGSEA. V gave up 4 bases and J gave up 2 bases, with 8 bases separating them. The CDR3 has 12 residues. CDR3 in amino acids: CSVADGNYGYTF. CDR3 DNA sequence: TGCAGCGTTGCGGACGGGAACTATGGCTACACCTTC.

The table lists this clonotype with a few counts. The chain recombines TRBV6-2 or TRBV6-3 with TRBJ2-3; no firm D call. V lost 5 bases, J lost 3 bases, and 15 bases lay in between. This CDR3 region has 15 residues. CDR1 is MNHEY, CDR2 SVGEGT, per germline. The CDR3 bases are TGTGCCAGCAGTATGGCCGGGCTTTGGACAGATACGCAGTATTTT. Translating it yields CASSMAGLWTDTQYF.

The chain joins TRBV6-6 to TRBJ1-1; possible D gene TRBD1, 6 bases. V shed 7 bases and J shed 3 bases, with 12 bases lying between them. In germline, CDR1 is MNHNY, CDR2 SVGAGI (reference sequence). This CDR3 has 13 amino acids. The CDR3 sequence is CASNEGGYTEAFF. The CDR3 coding sequence is TGTGCCAGCAACGAGGGGGGTTACACTGAAGCTTTCTTT.

This clonotype was observed a handful of times. J is TRBJ2-1 and V is TRBV7-8, with TRBD1 matching 9 bases. The CDR3 loop spans 15 amino acids. The J segment lost 3 bases and the V segment lost 5 bases, leaving 5 bases of the junction unmatched. Germline CDR1 is SGHVS and CDR2 is FQNEAQ. The CDR3 sequence is CASSPRQGVYNEQFF. CDR3 DNA: TGTGCCAGCAGCCCGAGACAGGGGGTCTACAATGAGCAGTTCTTC.

The J gene is TRBJ1-2, the V gene TRBV25-1; D may be TRBD1 (6 bases). CDR1 is MGHDK, CDR2 SYGVNS, per germline. CDR3 size: 13 residues. In nucleotides, the CDR3 is TGTTTAAATCGGGACACCCAGAGTCATGGCTACACCTTC. It specifies CLNRDTQSHGYTF.

This chain connects TRBV7-9 to TRBJ2-5; tentatively, D is TRBD1 (5 bases). Germline V gene data show CDR1 as SEHNR and CDR2 as FQNEAQ (reference sequence). The V and J ends lost 1 base and 5 bases respectively, with 11 bases between them. The CDR3 has 14 amino acids. CDR3 loop: CASSLDLGHETQYF. The CDR3 DNA is TGTGCCAGCAGCTTAGATCTGGGGCATGAGACCCAGTACTTC.

This rearrangement joins TRBV28 to TRBJ2-5; 8 positions agree with TRBD1. V lost 5 bases, J lost 7 bases, and 6 bases stayed unmatched. The CDR3 is 13 amino acids. Germline V gives CDR1 MDHEN, CDR2 SYDVKM. The DNA for the CDR3 is TGTGCCAGCAGTAGGACAGGGCCCGGGACCCAGTACTTC. It translates to CASSRTGPGTQYF.

V usage is TRBV5-6 and J usage is TRBJ2-7; D is uncertain. Trimming took off 3 bases at V and 0 bases at J, with 13 bases between the two ends. CDR3 length equals 15 residues. CDR1 is SGHDT and CDR2 is YYEEEE in the germline V gene. CDR3 amino acids: CASSSGAWDSYEQYF. The CDR3 DNA is TGTGCCAGCAGCTCCGGAGCTTGGGACTCCTACGAGCAGTACTTC.

The chain is built from TRBV4-1 and TRBJ2-2; possible D gene TRBD2, 6 bases. Trimming pared 3 bases from V and 2 bases from J, leaving 10 bases between. Germline loops: CDR1 MGHRA, CDR2 YSYEKL. This CDR3 has 15 residues. CDR3 residues: CASSQGGPNTGELFF. In DNA form, the CDR3 reads TGCGCCAGCAGCCAGGGGGGACCAAACACCGGGGAGCTGTTTTTT.

The chain uses TRBV10-3 and TRBJ2-1, with TRBD2 matching over 11 bases. The CDR3 spans 16 residues. Trimming removed 4 bases from V and 4 bases from J; junction bases left unmatched: 6. Germline-derived CDR1 and CDR2 are ENHRY and SYGVKD. This chain's CDR3 is CAISGGLAAVYNEQFF. The CDR3 DNA follows: TGTGCCATCAGTGGGGGACTAGCGGCCGTTTACAATGAGCAGTTCTTC.

The chain links TRBV20-1 to TRBJ2-4; 8 positions match TRBD1. Losses at the gene ends were 6 bases for V and 7 bases for J; bases not matched to a gene: 20. The germline V gene has CDR1 DFQATT and CDR2 SNEGSKA (reference sequence). The CDR3 totals 17 residues. CDR3 nucleotide sequence: TGCAGTGCACGACAGGGGACCGGAGTTAGACTCAAGAACATTCAGTACTTC. Its translation: CSARQGTGVRLKNIQYF.

The chain employs TRBV14 and TRBJ2-3, with 11 bases matching TRBD2. J lost 5 bases, V lost 0 bases, and 7 bases had no gene match. This CDR3 contains 17 residues. Germline V gives CDR1 SGHDN, CDR2 FVKESK. CDR3 DNA: TGTGCCAGCAGCCAAGAAAGGGCTAGCGGGAGGAGAGATACGCAGTATTTT. It translates to CASSQERASGRRDTQYF.